Presented here are 30 T cell receptor beta chains from one specimen sequenced in a study of blood T cell repertoires in COVID-19. Generated by immunoSEQ multiplex PCR, the TCRdb table keeps only in-frame clones and is missing some. The sample carries approximately 260,000 clones, roughly 84% recorded once. Sequencing was performed on peripheral blood. The receptors stem from a woman between 40 and 50 years old with active or convalescent COVID-19.

The chain has TRBV7-2 and TRBJ1-4; possibly TRBD1 for D (5 bases). Germline assignment: CDR1 SGHTA and CDR2 FQGNSA. V was clipped by 5 bases and J by 8 bases, with 15 bases between them. CDR3 length equals 14 residues. The CDR3 region is CASSPQGMEEKLFF. The CDR3 coding sequence is TGTGCCAGCAGCCCCCAGGGCATGGAAGAAAAACTGTTTTTT.

This clone was counted only a few times. The chain has TRBV28 and TRBJ1-4; 8 positions match TRBD1. The CDR3 contains 15 residues. Trimming removed 5 bases from V and 5 bases from J; junction bases left unmatched: 7. CDR1 and CDR2 from the germline V gene are MDHEN and SYDVKM. CDR3 coding DNA: TGTGCCAGCAGTGGACGGGACAGGAGGAATGAAAAACTGTTTTTT. Amino acids: CASSGRDRRNEKLFF.

The chain combines TRBV7-9 with TRBJ2-2, with D perhaps matching TRBD2 (6 bases). Trimming left V 4 bases short and J 5 bases short, with 20 bases between. Germline V CDR1 and CDR2: SEHNR, FQNEAQ (reference sequence). This CDR3 is 17 amino acids long. The CDR3 DNA is TGTGCCAGCAGCTACGGGACTTCCACGGTTTGGACCGGGGAGCTGTTTTTT. Its translation is CASSYGTSTVWTGELFF.

The V call is TRBV3-1 (or the pseudogene TRBV3-2), the J call TRBJ1-6; TRBD1 agrees at 7 bases. CDR3 length: 14 amino acids. Per germline, CDR1 LGHDT and CDR2 YNNKEL (reference sequence). The trim removed 1 base at V and 9 bases at J, leaving 3 bases unmatched. The CDR3 protein is CASSQGQGTSPLHF. For the CDR3, the DNA is TGTGCCAGCAGCCAAGGACAGGGCACTTCACCCCTCCACTTT.

The chain combines TRBV3-1 (or the pseudogene TRBV3-2) with TRBJ1-1; TRBD1 might be the D (6 bases). Trimming removed 4 bases at V and 4 bases at J, with 19 bases between. CDR1 and CDR2 (germline): LGHDT, YNNKEL (reference sequence). This CDR3 contains 16 residues. The CDR3, as DNA: TGTGCCAGCAGCCCGGGCCTACAGGGTGGGGGCACTGAAGCTTTCTTT. It specifies CASSPGLQGGGTEAFF.

V is TRBV5-1 and J is TRBJ1-1; the D is unclear. From germline, CDR1 is SGHRS and CDR2 YFSETQ. The CDR3 is 14 amino acids. Trimming stripped 6 bases from V and 1 base from J, with 13 bases between. The CDR3 protein is CASNRFGENTEAFF. CDR3 in DNA: TGCGCCAGCAACCGCTTCGGGGAGAACACTGAAGCTTTCTTT.

V gene TRBV7-3 combines with J gene TRBJ1-6; D may be TRBD1 (5 bases). This CDR3 region has 14 residues. Between the trimmed V and J ends, which lost 5 bases and 10 bases, there was a span of 15 bases. Per the germline V gene, CDR1 is SGHTA and CDR2 is FQGTGA. The CDR3 reads CASSLGGVGSPLHF. The DNA for the CDR3 is TGTGCCAGCAGCCTGGGGGGGGTCGGGTCACCCCTCCACTTT.

The genes are TRBV28 and TRBJ1-2; a possible D gene is TRBD1 (6 bases). V was pared by 6 bases and J by 6 bases, with 14 bases between. The CDR3 spans 13 residues. Germline V CDR1 and CDR2: MDHEN, SYDVKM. Here the CDR3 DNA reads TGTGCCAGCAGGCGGCAGGGGTGGGATGGCTACACCTTC. Translated, it gives CASRRQGWDGYTF.

The J gene is TRBJ1-1, the V gene TRBV12-3 or TRBV12-4, with no clear D. The CDR3 runs 13 residues. V lost 3 bases to trimming and J lost 0 bases, with 5 bases between them. DNA of the CDR3: TGTGCCAGCAGTTTGGAGATGAACACTGAAGCTTTCTTT. This gives the protein CASSLEMNTEAFF.

CDR3: CASSPPGANEKLFF. DNA for the CDR3: TGTGCCAGCAGTCCCCCGGGGGCTAATGAAAAACTGTTTTTT. The chain combines TRBV28 with TRBJ1-4; the D gene is possibly TRBD1 (5 bases). Germline CDR1 reads MDHEN; CDR2 reads SYDVKM. The germline V and J ends were trimmed by 5 bases and 3 bases, with 10 bases remaining between them. This CDR3 has 14 amino acids.

The CDR3 nucleotides read TGCGCCAGCAGGGACCCGGGGGGTCGAAGGGGGAAGGGCTACACCTTC. Translated, it gives CASRDPGGRRGKGYTF. The chain links TRBV4-1 to TRBJ1-2; the D gene is possibly TRBD1 (6 bases). CDR3 length: 16 residues. V lost 6 bases and J lost 8, with 25 bases in between. Per the germline V gene, CDR1 is MGHRA and CDR2 is YSYEKL.

The rearrangement joins TRBV5-1 to TRBJ2-3; 7 nucleotides align to TRBD2. J gave up 2 bases and V 4 bases, and 7 bases lay outside the gene matches. CDR1 and CDR2 from the germline V gene are SGHRS and YFSETQ. CDR3 length equals 15 residues. CDR3 DNA sequence: TGCGCCAGCAGCCTAGCGGAACCAAACACAGATACGCAGTATTTT. This codes for CASSLAEPNTDTQYF.

The CDR3 protein is CASTLGSYGYTF. As DNA, the CDR3 is TGTGCCAGCACCCTGGGGAGCTATGGCTACACCTTC. The chain has TRBV28 and TRBJ1-2, with D unresolved. Germline CDR1 is MDHEN and CDR2 is SYDVKM. The CDR3 spans 12 residues. Trimming left V 7 bases short and J 4 bases short, with 10 bases between.

The genes are TRBV29-1 and TRBJ2-5; D might be TRBD1 (5 bases). V was pared by 4 bases and J by 0 bases, with 6 bases between. The CDR3 spans 12 residues. In germline, CDR1 is SQVTM, CDR2 ANQGSEA. CDR3: CSVVTDQETQYF. DNA of the CDR3: TGCAGCGTTGTGACAGACCAAGAGACCCAGTACTTC. The variable domain in full, with the rest retrieved from reference TRBV29-1 and TRBJ2-5, is SAVISQKPSRDICQRGTSLTIQCQVDSQVTMMFWYRQQPGQSLTLIATANQGSEATYESGFVIDKFPISRPNLTFSTLTVSNMSPEDSSIYLCSVVTDQETQYFGPGTRLLVL.

The rearrangement joins TRBV18 to TRBJ1-6; D is possibly TRBD1 (6 bases). CDR3 length equals 16 residues. Germline V gene sequence: CDR1 KGHSH, CDR2 LQKENI. Trimming stripped 4 bases from V and 0 bases from J, with 10 bases between. The CDR3 region has the DNA TGTGCCAGCTCACGAGACAGGTCCTCCTATAATTCACCCCTCCACTTT. Translating gives CASSRDRSSYNSPLHF.

This CDR3 reads CASSQVQGASTDTQYF. CDR3 nucleotide sequence: TGTGCCAGCAGCCAAGTGCAGGGGGCTTCCACAGATACGCAGTATTTT. V and J are TRBV3-1 (or the pseudogene TRBV3-2) and TRBJ2-3; 8 bases match TRBD1. After removal of 1 base from V and 2 bases from J, the junction contained 5 bases not matched to a gene. The CDR3 length is 16 residues. Germline V gives CDR1 LGHDT, CDR2 YNNKEL (reference sequence).

This sequence joins TRBV4-1 and TRBJ1-5, with TRBD1 as a possible D gene (6 bases). The V end was cut by 0 bases, the J end by 4 bases, with 19 bases between. Germline lookup yields CDR1 MGHRA and CDR2 YSYEKL. The CDR3 has 18 residues. The CDR3 region is CASSQDVEGPQGNQPQHF. CDR3 DNA sequence: TGCGCCAGCAGCCAAGATGTCGAGGGGCCACAGGGTAATCAGCCCCAGCATTTT.

The rearrangement uses TRBV5-1 and TRBJ2-2; TRBD1 matches at 8 bases. The closer fit of TRBJ1-3 to the DNA end suggests the J call may be wrong. The CDR3 extends over 15 amino acids. Germline CDR1 SGHRS, CDR2 YFSETQ. This CDR3 reads CASSTGQGSGNTIYF. The CDR3 DNA is TGCGCCAGCAGCACAGGACAGGGCTCTGGAAACACCATATATTTT.

The rearrangement joins TRBV18 to TRBJ1-5; TRBD1 is a possible D gene (6 bases). CDR3 length: 15 amino acids. Trimming left V 3 bases short and J 0 bases short, with 9 bases between. The germline CDR1 and CDR2 sequences are KGHSH and LQKENI. The CDR3 region has the DNA TGTGCCAGCTCACCCCAGGGGAATAGCAATCAGCCCCAGCATTTT. Amino acids: CASSPQGNSNQPQHF.

The J gene is TRBJ2-3, the V gene TRBV9; no clear D gene. Germline-derived CDR1 and CDR2 are SGDLS and YYNGEE. The CDR3 has 13 amino acids. V lost 1 base to trimming and J lost 2 bases, with 5 bases between them. The CDR3: CASSVFYTDTQYF. CDR3 nucleotide sequence: TGTGCCAGCAGCGTATTCTACACAGATACGCAGTATTTT.

The chain combines TRBV4-1 with TRBJ2-7, with 9 bases fitting TRBD2. Trimming cost V 5 bases and J 3 bases; bases outside gene matches: 14. The CDR3 sequence is 17 residues long. Germline V CDR1 and CDR2: MGHRA, YSYEKL. DNA of the CDR3: TGCGCCAGCAGCAGTCCTCGGGGCGGGGGGGCCGTCTACGAGCAGTACTTC. Protein sequence: CASSSPRGGGAVYEQYF.

The V and J genes are TRBV6-6 and TRBJ2-1; 14 nucleotides agree with TRBD2. The junction had 5 bases not matched to a gene; V was cut back by 2 bases and J by 8 bases. CDR1 and CDR2 from the germline V gene are MNHNY and SVGAGI (reference sequence). This CDR3 contains 16 residues. As DNA, the CDR3 is TGTGCCAGCAGTTACGCTAGACTAGCGGGGGGGCATGAGCAGTTCTTC. This translates into CASSYARLAGGHEQFF.

On this clone: The same CDR3 arises from other DNA sequences in this sample as well. V gene TRBV3-1 (or the pseudogene TRBV3-2) combines with J gene TRBJ2-1, with 12 bases that match TRBD1. After removal of 1 base from V and 7 bases from J, the junction contained 5 bases not matched to a gene. This CDR3 is 16 amino acids long. Germline loops: CDR1 LGHDT, CDR2 YNNKEL (reference sequence). CDR3 sequence reads: CASSQGPGQGANEQFF. For the CDR3, the DNA is TGTGCCAGCAGCCAAGGTCCGGGACAGGGGGCGAATGAGCAGTTCTTC.

The V call is TRBV6-5, the J call TRBJ1-2; no clear D gene. The CDR3 is 14 residues long. CDR1 is MNHEY, CDR2 SVGAGI, per germline. The ends were cut back, 6 bases at V and 2 bases at J, with 13 bases in the middle. CDR3 amino acids: CASRATGRNYGYTF. For the CDR3, the DNA is TGTGCCAGCAGAGCCACCGGGAGAAACTATGGCTACACCTTC.

This chain uses TRBV18 with TRBJ1-4; D possibly corresponds to TRBD1 (5 bases). The CDR3 loop spans 16 amino acids. The V gene's germline CDR1 is KGHSH and CDR2 LQKENI. V lost 1 base, J lost 6 bases, and 15 bases lay in between. The CDR3 bases are TGTGCCAGCTCACCACGGCGGGGCCAGGGTGATGAAAAACTGTTTTTT. As protein: CASSPRRGQGDEKLFF.

The DNA of the CDR3 is TGTGCCAGCAGCGAAGGGACAAGTATGAATCAGCCCCAGCATTTT. Translation: CASSEGTSMNQPQHF. V and J are TRBV7-2 and TRBJ1-5; D might be TRBD1 (6 bases). V was shortened by 5 bases and J by 4 bases, with 15 bases between the two germline ends. CDR3 length: 15 amino acids. The germline gives CDR1 SGHTA, CDR2 FQGNSA.

This sequence joins TRBV5-1 and TRBJ1-3, with TRBD1 matching 7 bases. V was clipped by 6 bases and J by 0 bases; unmatched bases: 9. This CDR3 is built from 16 residues. Looked up from germline, CDR1 is SGHRS and CDR2 is YFSETQ. The CDR3 DNA reads as TGCGCCAGCACCCCGGGACAGATGAGCTCTGGAAACACCATATATTTT. This translates into CASTPGQMSSGNTIYF.

This clone showed up just once. The J gene is TRBJ2-7, the V gene TRBV2; possible D gene TRBD2, 5 bases. The V gene's germline CDR1 is SNHLY and CDR2 FYNNEI. V was shortened by 6 bases and J by 4 bases, with 19 bases between the two germline ends. This CDR3 comprises 15 residues. The CDR3 here is CASSSGLKEPYEQYF. DNA of the CDR3: TGTGCCAGCAGCAGCGGCCTAAAGGAGCCTTACGAGCAGTACTTC. The complete variable domain, with remaining parts taken from reference TRBV2 and TRBJ2-7, reads EPEVTQTPSHQVTQMGQEVILRCVPISNHLYFYWYRQILGQKVEFLVSFYNNEISEKSEIFDDQFSVERPDGSNFTLKIRSTKLEDSAMYFCASSSGLKEPYEQYFGPGTRLTVT.

This chain uses TRBV3-1 (or the pseudogene TRBV3-2) with TRBJ1-4; 9 positions agree with TRBD1. This CDR3 has 15 residues. Germline V lookup: CDR1 LGHDT, CDR2 YNNKEL (reference sequence). Trimming took 3 bases from V and 8 from J; bases not matched to a gene: 7. CDR3 nucleotides: TGTGCCAGCAGCCAGTCCACAGGGGGCAAGGAAAAACTGTTTTTT. Amino acids: CASSQSTGGKEKLFF.

The rearrangement joins TRBV11-2 to TRBJ2-1, with TRBD2 identical over 12 bases. The V gene end was trimmed by 0 bases and the J gene end by 4 bases; junction bases not matched to a gene: 1. CDR1 and CDR2 from the germline V gene are SGHAT and FQNNGV. CDR3 length equals 16 residues. The chain's CDR3 is CASSLDLAGGYNEQFF. CDR3 bases: TGTGCCAGCAGCTTAGATCTAGCGGGGGGGTACAATGAGCAGTTCTTC. Looking up the rest from reference TRBV11-2 and TRBJ2-1 gives the full variable domain: EAGVAQSPRYKIIEKRQSVAFWCNPISGHATLYWYQQILGQGPKLLIQFQNNGVVDDSQLPKDRFSAERLKGVDSTLKIQPAKLEDSAVYLCASSLDLAGGYNEQFFGPGTRLTVL.